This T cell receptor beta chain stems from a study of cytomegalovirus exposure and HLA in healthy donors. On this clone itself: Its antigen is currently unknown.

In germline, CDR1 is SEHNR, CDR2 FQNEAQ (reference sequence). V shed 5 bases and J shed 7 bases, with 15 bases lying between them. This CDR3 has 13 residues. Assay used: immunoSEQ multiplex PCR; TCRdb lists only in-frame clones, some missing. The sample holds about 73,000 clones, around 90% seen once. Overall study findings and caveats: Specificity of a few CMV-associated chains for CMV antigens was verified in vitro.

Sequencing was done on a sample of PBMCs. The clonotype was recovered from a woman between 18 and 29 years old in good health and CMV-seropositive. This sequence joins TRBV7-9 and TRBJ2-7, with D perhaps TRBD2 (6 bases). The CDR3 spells CASSDSPGGEQYF. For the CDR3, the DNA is TGTGCCAGCAGCGACAGTCCTGGGGGGGAGCAGTACTTC. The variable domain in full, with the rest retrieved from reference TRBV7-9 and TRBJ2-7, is DTGVSQNPRHKITKRGQNVTFRCDPISEHNRLYWYRQTLGQGPEFLTYFQNEAQLEKSRLLSDRFSAERPKGSFSTLEIQRTEQGDSAMYLCASSDSPGGEQYFGPGTRLTVT.